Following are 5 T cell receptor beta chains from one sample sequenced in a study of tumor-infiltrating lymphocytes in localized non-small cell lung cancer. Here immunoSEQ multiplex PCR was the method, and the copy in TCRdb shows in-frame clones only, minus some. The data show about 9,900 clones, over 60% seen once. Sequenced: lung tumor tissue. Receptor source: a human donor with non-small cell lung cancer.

CDR3 nucleotides: TGTGCCAGCAGTTTAAGCCTCTCTGGGGCCAACGTCCTGACTTTC. Its translation is CASSLSLSGANVLTF. The chain uses TRBV27 and TRBJ2-6; D gene unclear. Between the trimmed V and J ends, which lost 2 bases and 0 bases, there was a span of 5 bases. This CDR3 contains 15 residues. The germline V gene encodes CDR1 MNHEY and CDR2 SMNVEV (reference sequence).

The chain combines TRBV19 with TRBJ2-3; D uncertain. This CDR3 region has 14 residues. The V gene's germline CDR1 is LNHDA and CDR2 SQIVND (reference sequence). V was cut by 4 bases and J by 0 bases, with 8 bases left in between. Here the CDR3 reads CASSSTESTDTQYF. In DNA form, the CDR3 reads TGTGCCAGTAGTAGTACAGAGAGCACAGATACGCAGTATTTT. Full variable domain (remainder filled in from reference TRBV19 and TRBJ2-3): DGGITQSPKYLFRKEGQNVTLSCEQNLNHDAMYWYRQDPGQGLRLIYYSQIVNDFQKGDIAEGYSVSREKKESFPLTVTSAQKNPTAFYLCASSSTESTDTQYFGPGTRLTVL.

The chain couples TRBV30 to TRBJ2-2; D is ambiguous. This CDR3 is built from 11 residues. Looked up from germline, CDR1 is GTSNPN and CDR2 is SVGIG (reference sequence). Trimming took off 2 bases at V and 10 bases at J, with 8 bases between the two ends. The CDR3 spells CAWSRKTELFF. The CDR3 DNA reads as TGTGCCTGGAGTCGCAAGACGGAGCTGTTTTTT.

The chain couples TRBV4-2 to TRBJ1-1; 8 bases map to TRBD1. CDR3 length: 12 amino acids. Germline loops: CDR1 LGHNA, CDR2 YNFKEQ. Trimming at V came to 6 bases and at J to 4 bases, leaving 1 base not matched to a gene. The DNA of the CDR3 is TGTGCCAGCAGACAGGGGGGCACTGAAGCTTTCTTT. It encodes CASRQGGTEAFF.

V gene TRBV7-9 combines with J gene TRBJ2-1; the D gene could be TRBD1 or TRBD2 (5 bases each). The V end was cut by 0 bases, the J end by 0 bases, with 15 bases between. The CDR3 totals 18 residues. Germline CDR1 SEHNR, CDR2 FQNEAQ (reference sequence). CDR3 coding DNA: TGTGCCAGCAGCTTAGCCCAACGGGACGGCAGCTCCTACAATGAGCAGTTCTTC. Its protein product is CASSLAQRDGSSYNEQFF.